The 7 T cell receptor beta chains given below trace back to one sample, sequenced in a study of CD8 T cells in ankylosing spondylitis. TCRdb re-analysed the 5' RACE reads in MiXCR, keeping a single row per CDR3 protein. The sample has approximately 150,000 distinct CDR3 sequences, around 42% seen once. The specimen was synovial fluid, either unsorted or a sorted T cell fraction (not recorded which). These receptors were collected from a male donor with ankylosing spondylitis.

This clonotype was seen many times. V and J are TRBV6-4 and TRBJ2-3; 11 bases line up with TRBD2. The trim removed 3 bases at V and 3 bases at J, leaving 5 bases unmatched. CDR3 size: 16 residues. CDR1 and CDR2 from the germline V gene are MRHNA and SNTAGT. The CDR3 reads CASSETSGSGTDTQYF. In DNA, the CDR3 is TGTGCCAGCAGTGAAACTAGCGGGAGTGGGACAGATACGCAGTATTTT.

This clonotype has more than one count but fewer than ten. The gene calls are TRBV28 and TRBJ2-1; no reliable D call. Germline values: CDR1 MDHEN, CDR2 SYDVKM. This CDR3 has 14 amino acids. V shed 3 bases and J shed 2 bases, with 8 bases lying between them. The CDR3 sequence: CASSFVTPYNEQFF. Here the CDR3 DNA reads TGTGCCAGCAGTTTCGTGACCCCCTACAATGAGCAGTTCTTC.

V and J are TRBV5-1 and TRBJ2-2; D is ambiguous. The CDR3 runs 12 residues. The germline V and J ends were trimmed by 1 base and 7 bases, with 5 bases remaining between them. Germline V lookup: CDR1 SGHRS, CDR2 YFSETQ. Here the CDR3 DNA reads TGCGCCAGCAGCTTGTGGCTCGGGGAGCTGTTTTTT. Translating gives CASSLWLGELFF.

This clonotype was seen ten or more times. The CDR3 is CSALFAPEQYF. In nucleotides, the CDR3 is TGCAGTGCCCTCTTTGCCCCCGAGCAGTACTTC. V usage is TRBV20-1 and J usage is TRBJ2-7; no firm D call. This CDR3 is built from 11 residues. The ends were cut back, 6 bases at V and 6 bases at J, with 12 bases in the middle. The germline CDR1 and CDR2 sequences are DFQATT and SNEGSKA (reference sequence).

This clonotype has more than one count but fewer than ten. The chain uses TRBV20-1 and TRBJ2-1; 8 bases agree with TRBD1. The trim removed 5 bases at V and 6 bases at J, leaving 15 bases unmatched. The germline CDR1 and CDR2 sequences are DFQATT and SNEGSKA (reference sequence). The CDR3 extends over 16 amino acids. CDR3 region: CSAPTRQGKNSNEQFF. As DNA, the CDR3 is TGCAGTGCTCCGACCCGACAGGGGAAAAACTCCAATGAGCAGTTCTTC.

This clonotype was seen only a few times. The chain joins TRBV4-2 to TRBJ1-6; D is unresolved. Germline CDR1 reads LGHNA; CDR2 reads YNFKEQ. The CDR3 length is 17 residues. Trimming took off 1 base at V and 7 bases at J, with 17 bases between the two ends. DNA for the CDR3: TGTGCCAGCAGCCAAGGCCTCGGTTGGCAGTGGAATTCACCCCTCCACTTT. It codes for CASSQGLGWQWNSPLHF.

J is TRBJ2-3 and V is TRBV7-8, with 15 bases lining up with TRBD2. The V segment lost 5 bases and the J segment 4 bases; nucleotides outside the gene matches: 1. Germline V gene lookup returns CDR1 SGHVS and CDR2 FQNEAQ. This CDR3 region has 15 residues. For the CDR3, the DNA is TGTGCCAGCAGCCGGACTAGCGGGAGGGCAGATACGCAGTATTTT. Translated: CASSRTSGRADTQYF.